This entry concerns a single TCR beta chain. This record comes from a study of blood T cell repertoires in COVID-19. Study in general: Samples came from the United States, Italy and Spain, spanning acute and convalescent COVID-19. PBMCs, B-cell-depleted T cells, or T cells were the source of the cDNA or gDNA that made up the material.

The V gene's germline CDR1 is SGHRS and CDR2 YFSETQ. Trimming removed 0 bases from V and 0 bases from J; junction bases left unmatched: 4. The CDR3 consists of 17 residues. In the source study's methods: Estimated nucleated cell counts came from reference gene primer amplification. The method was immunoSEQ multiplex PCR; TCRdb's version includes in-frame clones alone and lacks a portion of them. Clone size and V and J calls were adopted from that table, with D and trimming inferred from the DNA. The sample includes some 150,000 clones, around 83% of them seen just once. The rearrangement joins TRBV5-1 to TRBJ1-5, with TRBD1 identical over 9 bases. Sequencing used peripheral blood. This TCR came from a woman between 50 and 59 years old in a cohort sampled during active or convalescent COVID-19. Written as DNA, the CDR3 is TGCGCCAGCAGCTTGGACTACAGGGGGCCTAGCAATCAGCCCCAGCATTTT. This encodes CASSLDYRGPSNQPQHF.